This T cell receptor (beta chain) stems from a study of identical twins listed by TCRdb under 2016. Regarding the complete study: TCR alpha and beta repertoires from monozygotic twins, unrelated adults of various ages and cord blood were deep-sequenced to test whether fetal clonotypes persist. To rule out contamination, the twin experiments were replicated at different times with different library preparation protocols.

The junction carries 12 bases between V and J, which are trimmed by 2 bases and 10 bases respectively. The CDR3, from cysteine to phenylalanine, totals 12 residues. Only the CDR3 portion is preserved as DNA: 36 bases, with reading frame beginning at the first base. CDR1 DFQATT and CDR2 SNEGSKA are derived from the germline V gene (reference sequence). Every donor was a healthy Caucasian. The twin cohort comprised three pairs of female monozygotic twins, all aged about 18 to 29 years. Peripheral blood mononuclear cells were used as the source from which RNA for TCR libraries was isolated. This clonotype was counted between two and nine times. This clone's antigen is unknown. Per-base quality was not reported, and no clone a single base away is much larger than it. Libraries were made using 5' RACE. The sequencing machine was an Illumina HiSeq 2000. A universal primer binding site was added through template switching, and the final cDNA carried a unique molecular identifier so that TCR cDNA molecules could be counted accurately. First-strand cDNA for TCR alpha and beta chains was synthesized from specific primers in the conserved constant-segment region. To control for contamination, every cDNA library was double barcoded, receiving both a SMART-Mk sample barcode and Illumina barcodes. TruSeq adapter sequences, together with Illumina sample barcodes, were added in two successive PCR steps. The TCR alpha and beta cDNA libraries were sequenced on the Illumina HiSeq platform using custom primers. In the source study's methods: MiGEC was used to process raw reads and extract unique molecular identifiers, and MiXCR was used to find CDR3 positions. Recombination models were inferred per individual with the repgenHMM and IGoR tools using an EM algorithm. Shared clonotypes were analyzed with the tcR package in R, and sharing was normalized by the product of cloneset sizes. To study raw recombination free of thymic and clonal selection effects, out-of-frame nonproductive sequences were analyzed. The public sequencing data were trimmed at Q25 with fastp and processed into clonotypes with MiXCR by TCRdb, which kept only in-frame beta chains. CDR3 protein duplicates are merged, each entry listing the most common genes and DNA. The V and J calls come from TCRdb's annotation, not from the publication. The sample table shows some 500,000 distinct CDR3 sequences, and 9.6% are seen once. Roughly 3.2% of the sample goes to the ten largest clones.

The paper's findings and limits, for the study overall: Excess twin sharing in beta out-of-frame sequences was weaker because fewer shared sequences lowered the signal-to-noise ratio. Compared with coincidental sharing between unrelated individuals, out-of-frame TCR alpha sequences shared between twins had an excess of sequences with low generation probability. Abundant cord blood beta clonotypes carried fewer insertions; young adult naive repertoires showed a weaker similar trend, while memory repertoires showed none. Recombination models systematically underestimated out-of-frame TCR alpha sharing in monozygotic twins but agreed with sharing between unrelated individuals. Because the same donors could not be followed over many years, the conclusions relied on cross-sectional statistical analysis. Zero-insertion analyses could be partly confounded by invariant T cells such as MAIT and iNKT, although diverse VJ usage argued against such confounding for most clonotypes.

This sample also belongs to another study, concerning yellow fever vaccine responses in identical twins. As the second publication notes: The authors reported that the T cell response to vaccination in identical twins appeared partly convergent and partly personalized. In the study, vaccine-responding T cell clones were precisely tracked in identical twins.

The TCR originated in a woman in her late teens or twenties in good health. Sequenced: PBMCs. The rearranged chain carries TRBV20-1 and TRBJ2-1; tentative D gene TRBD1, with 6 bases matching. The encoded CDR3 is CSARPTGQEQFF. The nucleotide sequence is TGCAGTGCTAGACCTACAGGGCAGGAGCAGTTCTTC.